Listed here are 10 T cell receptor beta chains from one sample, sequenced in a study of CD8+CD57+ T cells in acquired aplastic anemia. TCR beta VDJ and CDR3 profiling used genomic DNA as template. TCRdb reprocessed the reads via MiXCR and lists one record per CDR3 protein. The sample records roughly 220,000 distinct CDR3 sequences, 55% to 65% being singletons. The authors sequenced patients whose flow cytometry had shown CD8+CD57+ cell expansion. Sequencing was done on a sample of sorted CD4+, CD8+, or CD8+CD57+ T cells (not recorded which) from PBMCs. Receptors were obtained from a human donor with aplastic anemia.

This sequence joins TRBV7-9 and TRBJ1-2; D unclear. Germline assignment: CDR1 SEHNR and CDR2 FQNEAQ (reference sequence). V was trimmed by 2 bases and J by 4 bases, leaving 5 bases between them. This CDR3 has 12 residues. CDR3 amino acids: CASSLNVYGYTF. The CDR3 nucleotides are TGTGCCAGCAGCTTAAACGTCTATGGCTACACCTTC.

Only a few counts were recorded for this clonotype. This sequence joins TRBV15 and TRBJ2-7; D is uncertain. From germline, CDR1 is LNHNV and CDR2 YYDKDF (reference sequence). This CDR3 has 16 amino acids. With 5 bases removed from V and 0 bases from J, the gap between germline ends came to 17 bases. The CDR3 spells CATSGVVGRLSYEQYF. The DNA for the CDR3 is TGTGCCACCAGCGGGGTGGTGGGCCGACTCTCCTACGAGCAGTACTTC.

V is TRBV29-1 and J is TRBJ2-1; 7 bases are shared with TRBD2. This CDR3 is 13 amino acids long. Germline V gene data show CDR1 as SQVTM and CDR2 as ANQGSEA. V was clipped by 4 bases and J by 5 bases; unmatched bases: 5. DNA for the CDR3: TGCAGCGTTGCCAGCGGGGTTGACAATGAGCAGTTCTTC. It encodes CSVASGVDNEQFF.

CDR3 in amino acids: CASSLARASREQYF. The CDR3 coding sequence is TGTGCCAGCAGCTTAGCTAGGGCTAGCCGCGAGCAGTACTTC. The V gene is TRBV7-2, the J gene TRBJ2-7; tentative D call: TRBD2 (5 bases). V was pared by 0 bases and J by 6 bases, with 12 bases between. Germline CDR1 and CDR2: SGHTA and FQGNSA. The CDR3 is 14 residues long.

This clonotype has more than one count but fewer than ten. V gene TRBV7-2 combines with J gene TRBJ1-6; 9 bases are a match to TRBD1. V was pared by 5 bases and J by 0 bases, with 8 bases of the junction left unmatched. The CDR3 covers 18 residues. Germline V gene lookup returns CDR1 SGHTA and CDR2 FQGNSA. In nucleotides, the CDR3 is TGTGCCAGCAGCCAAAGGACAGGGGTGAGCTCCTATAATTCACCCCTCCACTTT. Residues: CASSQRTGVSSYNSPLHF.

This chain uses TRBV10-1 with TRBJ2-7; no firm D call. CDR3 length: 11 amino acids. V was trimmed by 5 bases and J by 10 bases, leaving 12 bases between them. The germline V gene encodes CDR1 WNHNN and CDR2 SYGVQD (reference sequence). The CDR3 DNA is TGCGCCAGCAGTCCTGGGAAGGTCCAGTACTTC. Its protein product is CASSPGKVQYF.

V and J are TRBV20-1 and TRBJ2-7, with D possibly TRBD2 on 6 matching bases. Germline assignment: CDR1 DFQATT and CDR2 SNEGSKA (reference sequence). This CDR3 spans 12 amino acids. The V gene lost 5 bases and the J gene lost 1 base, with 9 bases spanning the gap. The CDR3 DNA reads as TGCAGTGCTGGGACTTCTTCCTACGAGCAGTACTTC. Protein sequence: CSAGTSSYEQYF.

This clonotype was detected only a few times. The V gene is TRBV29-1, the J gene TRBJ1-2; D uncertain. Germline V gene lookup returns CDR1 SQVTM and CDR2 ANQGSEA. The CDR3 is 14 amino acids. V lost 4 bases and J lost 2, with 14 bases in between. CDR3 nucleotide sequence: TGCAGCGTTGCCGGATCTCAGGAGAACTATGGCTACACCTTC. Translating gives CSVAGSQENYGYTF.

V gene TRBV20-1 combines with J gene TRBJ2-1; tentative D call: TRBD1 (5 bases). V was shortened by 0 bases and J by 5 bases, with 11 bases between the two germline ends. The CDR3 runs to 14 residues. CDR1 and CDR2 from the germline V gene are DFQATT and SNEGSKA (reference sequence). CDR3 protein: CSARETGTDNEQFF. The DNA for the CDR3 is TGCAGTGCTAGAGAAACAGGAACGGACAATGAGCAGTTCTTC.

This clonotype appeared a few times. The chain couples TRBV5-1 to TRBJ2-7; 7 bases line up with TRBD2. J lost 2 bases, V lost 7 bases, and 6 bases had no gene match. The CDR3 is 13 residues long. Germline V lookup: CDR1 SGHRS, CDR2 YFSETQ. The CDR3 here is CASGRDATYEQYF. CDR3 DNA sequence: TGCGCCAGCGGGAGGGACGCTACCTACGAGCAGTACTTC.